This paragraph reports one T cell receptor beta chain. The antigen is unknown. Individual cDNA molecules each carried unique molecular identifiers attached by the library. Original data processing: Ranging from roughly 23,224 to 690,600, TCR counts per sample had a median value of 95,638. TCRdb re-derived calls from the RACE reads in MiXCR, one entry per CDR3 protein. The V and J calls, along with clone size, are taken from TCRdb and not from the paper's own processing. The repertoire holds approximately 81,000 distinct CDR3 sequences, over 8.5% seen once, with less than 2% in the top ten. This record belongs to a study of human T cells and chemical hapten exposure. For the study at large: Across samples, TCR yields varied, mostly owing to small differences in pooled library volumes.

The study, taken as a whole, reports: There was no change with DPC sensitization in TCRs above 1 in 1000 frequency.

V lost 2 bases and J 4 bases, leaving 8 bases between the germline ends. The CDR3 covers 13 residues. The germline V gene has CDR1 SGHTA and CDR2 FQGTGA. Time point here: healthy volunteer bleed at 6 weeks. The starting material, unfractionated whole blood, was used for total RNA extraction. The sequence was obtained from a male donor in good health. Some clones in this sample may be carry-over from other donors' samples. The chain uses TRBV7-3 and TRBJ2-5; maybe TRBD2 (5 bases). Sequenced material: whole blood. This CDR3 reads CASSLLGGETQYF. The DNA for the CDR3 is TGTGCCAGCAGCTTACTAGGAGGAGAGACCCAGTACTTC.